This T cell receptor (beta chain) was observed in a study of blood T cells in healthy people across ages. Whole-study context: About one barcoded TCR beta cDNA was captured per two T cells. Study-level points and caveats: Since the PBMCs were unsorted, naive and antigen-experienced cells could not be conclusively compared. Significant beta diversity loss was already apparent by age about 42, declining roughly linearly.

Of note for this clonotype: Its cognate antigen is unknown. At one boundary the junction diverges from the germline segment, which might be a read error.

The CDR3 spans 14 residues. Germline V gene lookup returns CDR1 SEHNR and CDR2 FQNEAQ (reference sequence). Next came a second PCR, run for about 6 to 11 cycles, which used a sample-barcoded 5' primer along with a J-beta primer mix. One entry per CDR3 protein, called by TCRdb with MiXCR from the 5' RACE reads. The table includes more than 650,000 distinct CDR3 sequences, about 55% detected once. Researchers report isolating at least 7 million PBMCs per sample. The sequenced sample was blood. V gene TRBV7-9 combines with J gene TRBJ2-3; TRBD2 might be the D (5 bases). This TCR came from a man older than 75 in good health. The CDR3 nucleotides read TGTTCCAGCAGCTCGGACGGGGAGCACAGATACGCGTATTTT. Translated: CSSSSDGEHRYAYF. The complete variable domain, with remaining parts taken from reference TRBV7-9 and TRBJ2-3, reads DTGVSQNPRHKITKRGQNVTFRCDPISEHNRLYWYRQTLGQGPEFLTYFQNEAQLEKSRLLSDRFSAERPKGSFSTLEIQRTEQGDSAMYLCSSSSDGEHRYAYFGPGTRLTVL.